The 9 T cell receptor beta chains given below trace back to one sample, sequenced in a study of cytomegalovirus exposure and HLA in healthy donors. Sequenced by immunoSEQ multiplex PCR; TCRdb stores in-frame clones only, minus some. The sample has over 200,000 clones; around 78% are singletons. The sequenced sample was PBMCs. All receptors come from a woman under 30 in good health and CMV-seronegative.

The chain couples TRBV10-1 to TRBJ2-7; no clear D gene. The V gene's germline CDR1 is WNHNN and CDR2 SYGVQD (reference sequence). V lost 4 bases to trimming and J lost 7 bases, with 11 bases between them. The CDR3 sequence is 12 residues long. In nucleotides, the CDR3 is TGCGCCAGCAGTGCTGGCCTTGGGGAGCAGTACTTC. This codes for CASSAGLGEQYF.

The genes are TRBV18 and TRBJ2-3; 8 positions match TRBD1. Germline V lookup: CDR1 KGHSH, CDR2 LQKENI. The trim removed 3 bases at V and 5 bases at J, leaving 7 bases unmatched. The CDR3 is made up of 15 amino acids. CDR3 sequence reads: CASSPRDRGGDTQYF. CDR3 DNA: TGTGCCAGCTCACCCCGCGACAGGGGAGGAGATACGCAGTATTTT. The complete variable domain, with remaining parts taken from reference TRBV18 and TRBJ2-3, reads NAGVMQNPRHLVRRRGQEARLRCSPMKGHSHVYWYRQLPEEGLKFMVYLQKENIIDESGMPKERFSAEFPKEGPSILRIQQVVRGDSAAYFCASSPRDRGGDTQYFGPGTRLTVL.

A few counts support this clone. CDR3 amino acids: CSVEGGNWGPYGYTF. The CDR3 DNA reads as TGCAGCGTTGAAGGGGGGAATTGGGGACCCTATGGCTACACCTTC. The rearrangement uses TRBV29-1 and TRBJ1-2, with D perhaps matching TRBD1 (5 bases). There are 15 residues in the CDR3. Germline loops: CDR1 SQVTM, CDR2 ANQGSEA. Trimming removed 1 base at V and 4 bases at J, with 16 bases between.

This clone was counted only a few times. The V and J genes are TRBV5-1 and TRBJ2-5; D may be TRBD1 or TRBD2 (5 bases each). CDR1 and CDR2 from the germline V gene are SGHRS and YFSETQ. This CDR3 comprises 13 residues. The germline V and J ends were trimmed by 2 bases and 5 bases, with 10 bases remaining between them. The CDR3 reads CASSLGEYETQYF. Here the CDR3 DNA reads TGCGCCAGCAGCTTAGGGGAGTATGAGACCCAGTACTTC.

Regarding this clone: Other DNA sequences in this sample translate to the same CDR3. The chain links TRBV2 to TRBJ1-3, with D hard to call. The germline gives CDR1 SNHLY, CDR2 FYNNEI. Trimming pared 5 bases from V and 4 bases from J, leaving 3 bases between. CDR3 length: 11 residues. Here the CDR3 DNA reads TGTGCCAGCAGTTACGGAAACACCATATATTTT. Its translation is CASSYGNTIYF.

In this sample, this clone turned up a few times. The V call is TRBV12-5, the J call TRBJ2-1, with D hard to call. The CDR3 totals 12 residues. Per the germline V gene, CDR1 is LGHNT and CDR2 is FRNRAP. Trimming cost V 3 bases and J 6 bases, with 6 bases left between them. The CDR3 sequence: CASGLSSNEQFF. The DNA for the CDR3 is TGTGCTAGTGGTTTAAGCAGCAATGAGCAGTTCTTC.

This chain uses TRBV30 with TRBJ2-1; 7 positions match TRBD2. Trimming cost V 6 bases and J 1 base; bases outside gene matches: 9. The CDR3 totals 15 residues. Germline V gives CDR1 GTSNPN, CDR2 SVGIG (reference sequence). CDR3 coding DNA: TGTGCCTGTGCAGATAGCGGGCAGTCCTACAATGAGCAGTTCTTC. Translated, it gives CACADSGQSYNEQFF.

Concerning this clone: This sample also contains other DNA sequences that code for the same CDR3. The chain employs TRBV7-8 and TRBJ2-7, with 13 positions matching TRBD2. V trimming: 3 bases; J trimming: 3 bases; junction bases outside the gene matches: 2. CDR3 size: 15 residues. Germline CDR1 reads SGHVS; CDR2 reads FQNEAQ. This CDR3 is CASSFRTSGSYEQYF. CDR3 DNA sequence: TGTGCCAGCAGCTTCCGGACTAGCGGGAGCTACGAGCAGTACTTC.

The CDR3, as DNA: TGCGCCAGCAGCTTGGAAATCTCTAGTGGATACAATGAGCAGTTCTTC. Residues: CASSLEISSGYNEQFF. The chain has TRBV5-1 and TRBJ2-1; D is unclear. Between the trimmed V and J ends, which lost 0 bases and 4 bases, there was a span of 14 bases. CDR1 is SGHRS and CDR2 is YFSETQ in the germline V gene. The CDR3 spans 16 residues.